The T cell receptor (beta chain) described here comes from a study of sequential checkpoint blockade in melanoma. Treatment: randomized to nivolumab then ipilimumab (arm A) or the reverse (arm B). Looked up from germline, CDR1 is MGHRA and CDR2 is YSYEKL. This CDR3 contains 15 residues. Losses at the gene ends were 3 bases for V and 5 bases for J; bases not matched to a gene: 8. Clones were sequenced by immunoSEQ multiplex PCR, and TCRdb holds only the in-frame ones, with some missing. Here the sample spans roughly 5,100 clones, about 70% being singletons. The sequence was collected from a human donor with melanoma. Source: CD8+ T cells sorted from blood (inferred from file names), taken from a patient given nivolumab and ipilimumab in sequence. The V call is TRBV4-1, the J call TRBJ2-5; 8 nucleotides align to TRBD2. Here the CDR3 reads CASSQARSGKETQYF. The DNA of the CDR3 is TGCGCCAGCAGCCAGGCCCGTAGCGGGAAGGAGACCCAGTACTTC.